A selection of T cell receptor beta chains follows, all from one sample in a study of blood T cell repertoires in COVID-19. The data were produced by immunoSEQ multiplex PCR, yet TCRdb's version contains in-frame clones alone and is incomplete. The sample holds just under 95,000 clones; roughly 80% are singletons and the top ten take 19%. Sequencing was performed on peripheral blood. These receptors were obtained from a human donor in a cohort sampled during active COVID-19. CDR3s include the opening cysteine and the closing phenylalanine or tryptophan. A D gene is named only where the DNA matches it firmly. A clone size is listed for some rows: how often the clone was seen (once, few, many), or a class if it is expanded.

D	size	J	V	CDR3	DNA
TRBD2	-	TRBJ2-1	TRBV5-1	CASSPWTSAIDEQFF	TGCGCCAGCAGCCCTTGGACTAGCGCGATCGATGAGCAGTTCTTC
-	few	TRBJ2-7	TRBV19	CASSMGTPYEQYF	TGTGCCAGTAGTATGGGCACACCCTACGAGCAGTACTTC
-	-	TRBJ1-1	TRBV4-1	CASSSGKNTEAFF	TGCGCCAGCAGCTCCGGTAAGAACACTGAAGCTTTCTTT
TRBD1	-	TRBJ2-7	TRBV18	CASSPGQGAEQYF	TGTGCCAGCTCCCCGGGACAGGGGGCAGAGCAGTACTTC
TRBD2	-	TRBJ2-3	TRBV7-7	CASSLGPAGGTDTQYF	TGTGCCAGCAGCTTAGGCCCGGCGGGAGGAACAGATACGCAGTATTTT
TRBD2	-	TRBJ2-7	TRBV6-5	CASATRGAYEQYF	TGTGCCAGCGCCACGCGGGGGGCATACGAGCAGTACTTC
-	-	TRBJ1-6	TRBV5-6	CASSSQVSNSPLHF	TGTGCCAGCAGCTCACAGGTTTCGAATTCACCCCTCCACTTT
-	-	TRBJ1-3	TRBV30	CAWSVSANTIYF	TGTGCCTGGAGTGTAAGCGCCAACACCATATATTTT
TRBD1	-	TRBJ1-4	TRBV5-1	CASSSGTGRVEKLFF	TGCGCCAGCAGCTCCGGGACAGGTCGGGTTGAAAAACTGTTTTTT
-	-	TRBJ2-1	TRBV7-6	CASSGMSGGYNEQFF	TGTGCCAGCAGCGGGATGAGCGGCGGCTACAATGAGCAGTTCTTC
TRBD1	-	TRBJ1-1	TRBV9	CASSPRGGLNTEAFF	TGTGCCAGCAGCCCTAGAGGGGGCTTGAACACTGAAGCTTTCTTT
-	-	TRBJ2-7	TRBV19	CASSTRGREQYF	TGTGCCAGTAGTACCAGGGGCCGGGAGCAGTACTTC
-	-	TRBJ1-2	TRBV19	CASSIQAGDGYTF	TGTGCCAGTAGTATTCAAGCAGGGGATGGCTACACCTTC
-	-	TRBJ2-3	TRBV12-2	CASRLVPRYPQYF	TGTGCAAGTCGCTTAGTTCCTAGGTACCCGCAGTATTTT
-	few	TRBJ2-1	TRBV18	CASSPSREANEQFF	TGTGCCAGCTCACCTTCCAGGGAGGCTAATGAGCAGTTCTTC
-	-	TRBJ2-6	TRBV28	CASSLQQGFAGANVLTF	TGTGCCAGCAGTTTACAACAGGGATTTGCTGGGGCCAACGTCCTGACTTTC
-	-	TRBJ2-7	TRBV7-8	CASSAGRFSYEQYF	TGTGCCAGCAGCGCAGGGCGATTCTCCTACGAGCAGTACTTC
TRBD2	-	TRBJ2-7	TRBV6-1	CASSDGGRGQYF	TGTGCCAGCAGTGACGGCGGGAGGGGTCAGTACTTC
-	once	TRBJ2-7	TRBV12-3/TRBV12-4	CASRGLRGEQYF	TGTGCCAGCAGGGGGCTCCGAGGCGAGCAGTACTTC
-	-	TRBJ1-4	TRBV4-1	CASSQDVQGREKLFF	TGCGCCAGCAGCCAAGATGTTCAGGGAAGGGAAAAACTGTTTTTT
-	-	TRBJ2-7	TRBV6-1	CASSDFPTGTYEQYF	TGTGCCAGCAGTGATTTCCCGACAGGTACCTACGAGCAGTACTTC
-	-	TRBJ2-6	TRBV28	CASLRGSGANVLTF	TGTGCCAGCCTAAGGGGCTCTGGGGCCAACGTCCTGACTTTC
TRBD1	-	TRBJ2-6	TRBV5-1	CASSLGVGTGLSSGANVLTF	TGCGCCAGCAGCTTGGGTGTCGGGACAGGGCTTTCATCTGGGGCCAACGTCCTGACTTTC
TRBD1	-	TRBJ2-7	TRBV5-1	CASSLPGTGQGEQYF	TGCGCCAGCAGCTTACCCGGGACAGGGCAGGGCGAGCAGTACTTC
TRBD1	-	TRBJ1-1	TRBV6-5	CASNRGDTEAFF	TGTGCCAGCAACAGGGGCGACACTGAAGCTTTCTTT
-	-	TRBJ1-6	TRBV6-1	CASSEIHQDSPLHF	TGTGCCAGCAGTGAAATTCATCAGGATTCACCCCTCCACTTT
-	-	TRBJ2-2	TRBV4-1	CASGARELFF	TGCGCCAGCGGGGCCAGGGAGCTGTTTTTT
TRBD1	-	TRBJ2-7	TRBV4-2	CASSHSTTGGYEQYF	TGTGCCAGCAGCCACTCGACGACAGGGGGCTACGAGCAGTACTTC
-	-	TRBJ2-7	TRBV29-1	CSVGLGTGEVEQYF	TGCAGCGTTGGGCTCGGGACTGGGGAAGTAGAGCAGTACTTC
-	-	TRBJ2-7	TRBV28	CASALTGPYEQYF	TGTGCCAGCGCGTTGACAGGTCCCTACGAGCAGTACTTC
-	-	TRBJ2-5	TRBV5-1	CASSLSQARETQYF	TGCGCCAGCAGCTTGTCACAGGCAAGGGAGACCCAGTACTTC
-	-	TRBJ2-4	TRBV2	CASSARQGKNIQYF	TGTGCCAGCAGTGCAAGGCAGGGGAAAAACATTCAGTACTTC
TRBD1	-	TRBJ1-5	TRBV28	CASSLIQGRQPQHF	TGTGCCAGCAGTTTAATACAGGGGAGGCAGCCCCAGCATTTT
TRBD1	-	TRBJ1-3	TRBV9	CASSHPDRDRGNTIYF	TGTGCCAGCAGTCACCCGGACAGGGACAGGGGAAACACCATATATTTT
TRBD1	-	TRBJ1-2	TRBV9	CASSPFDRDLYGYTF	TGTGCCAGCAGCCCCTTCGACAGGGATCTCTATGGCTACACCTTC
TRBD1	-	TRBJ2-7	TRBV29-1	CSVGGQGREQYF	TGCAGCGTTGGAGGACAGGGAAGAGAGCAGTACTTC
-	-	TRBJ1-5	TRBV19	CASRDAGDAHNQPQHF	TGTGCCAGTAGAGATGCGGGGGACGCACACAATCAGCCCCAGCATTTT
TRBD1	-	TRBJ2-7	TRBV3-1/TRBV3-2	CASSRPGTAKDF	TGTGCCAGCAGCCGACCCGGGACAGCGAAAGACTTC
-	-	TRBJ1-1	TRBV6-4	CASREGTYATEAFF	TGTGCCAGCAGGGAGGGGACGTATGCCACTGAAGCTTTCTTT
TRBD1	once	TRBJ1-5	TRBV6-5	CASRTGYSNQPQHF	TGTGCCAGCCGGACAGGGTATAGCAATCAGCCCCAGCATTTT
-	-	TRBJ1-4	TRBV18	CASSRRQVFSEKLFF	TGTGCCAGCTCACGACGACAGGTTTTTAGTGAAAAACTGTTTTTT
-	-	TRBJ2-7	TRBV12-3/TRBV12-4	CASSLDNYEQYF	TGTGCCAGCAGCCTGGACAATTACGAGCAGTACTTC
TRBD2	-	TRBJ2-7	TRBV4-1	CASSPWGGEQYF	TGCGCCAGCAGCCCATGGGGGGGCGAGCAGTACTTC
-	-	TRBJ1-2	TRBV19	CASSTGIGYTF	TGTGCCAGTAGCACAGGGATTGGCTACACCTTC
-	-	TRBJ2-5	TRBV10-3	CAISGAAQETQYF	TGTGCCATCAGTGGGGCAGCTCAAGAGACCCAGTACTTC
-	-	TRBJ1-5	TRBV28	CASSFQGSNQPQHF	TGTGCCAGCAGTTTCCAGGGTAGCAATCAGCCCCAGCATTTT
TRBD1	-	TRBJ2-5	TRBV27	CASRTGLWETQYF	TGTGCCAGCCGGACAGGGCTTTGGGAGACCCAGTACTTC
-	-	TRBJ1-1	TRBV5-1	CASSLDSVGITEAFF	TGCGCCAGCAGCTTGGACAGCGTCGGGATCACTGAAGCTTTCTTT
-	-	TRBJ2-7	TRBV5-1	CASSLAPGAGASYEQYF	TGCGCCAGCAGCTTGGCCCCGGGGGCGGGAGCCTCCTACGAGCAGTACTTC
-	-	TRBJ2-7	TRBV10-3	CATTTASYEQYF	TGTGCCACGACGACAGCCTCCTACGAGCAGTACTTC
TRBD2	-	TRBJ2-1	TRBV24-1	CATRATSGRTNEQFF	TGTGCCACCAGGGCGACTAGCGGGAGGACGAATGAGCAGTTCTTC
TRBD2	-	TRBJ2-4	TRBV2	CASSEMGLAVAKNIQYF	TGTGCCAGCAGTGAAATGGGACTAGCGGTAGCCAAAAACATTCAGTACTTC
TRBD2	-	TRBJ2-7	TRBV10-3	CAISPGTSGSYEQYF	TGTGCCATCAGTCCCGGGACTAGCGGGAGCTACGAGCAGTACTTC
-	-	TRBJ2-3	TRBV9	CASSVFGTANGEASTDTQYF	TGTGCCAGCAGCGTCTTCGGGACAGCGAATGGGGAGGCTAGCACAGATACGCAGTATTTT